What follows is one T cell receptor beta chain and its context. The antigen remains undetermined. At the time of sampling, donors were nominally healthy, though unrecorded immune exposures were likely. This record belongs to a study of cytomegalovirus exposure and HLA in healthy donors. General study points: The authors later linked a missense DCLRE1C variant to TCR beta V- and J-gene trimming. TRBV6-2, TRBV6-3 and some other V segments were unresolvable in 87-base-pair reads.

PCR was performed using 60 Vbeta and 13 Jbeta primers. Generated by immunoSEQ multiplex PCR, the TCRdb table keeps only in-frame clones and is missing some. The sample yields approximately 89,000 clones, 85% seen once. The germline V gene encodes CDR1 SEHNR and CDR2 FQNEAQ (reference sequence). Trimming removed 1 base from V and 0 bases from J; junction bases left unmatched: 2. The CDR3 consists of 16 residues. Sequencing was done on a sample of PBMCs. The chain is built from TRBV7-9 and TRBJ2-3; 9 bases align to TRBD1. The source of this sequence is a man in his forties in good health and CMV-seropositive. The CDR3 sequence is CASSLGGQGSTDTQYF. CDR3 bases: TGTGCCAGCAGCTTAGGGGGACAGGGTAGCACAGATACGCAGTATTTT.